A single sample gave rise to the 31 T cell receptor beta chains below, sequenced in a study of STAT5B mutations in CD4+ large granular lymphocyte leukemia. TCRdb's copy holds only in-frame clones and misses some; the assay was immunoSEQ multiplex PCR. The sample comprises about 40,000 clones, 65% to 85% of which are singletons, and 0.35% rests with the top ten. The material sequenced was CD4+ T cells from blood buffy coats. The receptors shown here come from a human donor in good health.

The CDR3 DNA reads TGCGCCAGCAGCTCCGGCGGCGGATACACAGATACGCAGTATTTT. It specifies CASSSGGGYTDTQYF. This chain joins TRBV5-1 and TRBJ2-3, with D unclear. V lost 3 bases, J lost 2 bases, and 13 bases lay in between. The CDR3 extends over 15 amino acids. Germline CDR1 and CDR2: SGHRS and YFSETQ.

This rearrangement joins TRBV28 to TRBJ1-2, with 12 positions matching TRBD1. Unmatched junction bases numbered 10, after V lost 6 bases and J lost 8 bases. The CDR3 consists of 15 residues. Germline V gives CDR1 MDHEN, CDR2 SYDVKM. CDR3 amino acids: CASSQIRDRGRGYTF. As DNA, the CDR3 is TGTGCCAGCAGCCAGATCCGGGACAGGGGGCGGGGCTACACCTTC.

This clone appeared once. This chain uses TRBV5-4 with TRBJ1-2, with 10 positions matching TRBD1. Germline V gene lookup returns CDR1 SGHNT and CDR2 YYREEE (reference sequence). This CDR3 is 15 amino acids long. With 5 bases clipped from V and 6 bases from J, the junction kept 10 bases outside the gene matches. Here the CDR3 DNA reads TGTGCCAGCAGTAATACCGGGACAGGGGAAAATGGCTACACCTTC. Encoded protein: CASSNTGTGENGYTF.

V is TRBV7-2 and J is TRBJ1-1; D is perhaps TRBD1 (6 bases). The CDR3 is 17 residues long. V shed 2 bases and J shed 2 bases, with 18 bases lying between them. CDR1 and CDR2 (germline): SGHTA, FQGNSA. The CDR3, as DNA: TGTGCCAGCAGCTTACACGTGGGGGCTGGGGGTAACACTGAAGCTTTCTTT. It translates to CASSLHVGAGGNTEAFF.

This chain connects TRBV7-9 to TRBJ2-7, with 8 bases aligning to TRBD1. V shed 6 bases, J shed 5 bases, and the junction held 3 bases outside the gene matches. Germline V CDR1 and CDR2: SEHNR, FQNEAQ (reference sequence). This CDR3 comprises 12 residues. CDR3 protein: CASRTGGNEQYF. Here the CDR3 DNA reads TGTGCCAGCAGAACAGGGGGAAACGAGCAGTACTTC.

The genes are TRBV30 and TRBJ2-7; no reliable D call. The germline V and J ends were trimmed by 5 bases and 0 bases, with 11 bases remaining between them. Germline lookup yields CDR1 GTSNPN and CDR2 SVGIG (reference sequence). The CDR3 consists of 13 residues. The CDR3 protein is CAWSQDNSYEQYF. CDR3 DNA sequence: TGTGCCTGGTCCCAAGACAACTCCTACGAGCAGTACTTC.

This chain uses TRBV7-2 with TRBJ2-3, with TRBD1 identical over 8 bases. The CDR3 spans 17 residues. The junction had 10 bases not matched to a gene; V was cut back by 3 bases and J by 2 bases. Germline V gene data show CDR1 as SGHTA and CDR2 as FQGNSA. This chain's CDR3 is CASSFLFGTGDTDTQYF. The CDR3 DNA sequence: TGTGCCAGCAGCTTCCTTTTTGGGACAGGAGACACAGATACGCAGTATTTT.

The chain is built from TRBV7-9 and TRBJ1-1; D is uncertain. The V gene lost 1 base and the J gene lost 6 bases, with 6 bases spanning the gap. The CDR3 sequence is 12 residues long. Germline V gene lookup returns CDR1 SEHNR and CDR2 FQNEAQ (reference sequence). CDR3 sequence reads: CASSLEFAEAFF. In DNA, the CDR3 is TGTGCCAGCAGCTTAGAATTCGCTGAAGCTTTCTTT.

CDR3 nucleotides: TGTGCCAGCAGCTTGGCCCCGCCAGGGGTCTACGAGCAGTACTTC. Translating gives CASSLAPPGVYEQYF. This chain links TRBV5-6 with TRBJ2-7, with a tentative D call TRBD1 (6 bases). The germline V and J ends were trimmed by 0 bases and 3 bases, with 13 bases remaining between them. The CDR3 contains 15 residues. Germline V lookup: CDR1 SGHDT, CDR2 YYEEEE.

This chain connects TRBV9 to TRBJ1-5; D gene uncertain. The V end was cut by 3 bases, the J end by 0 bases, with 10 bases between. From germline, CDR1 is SGDLS and CDR2 YYNGEE. The length of the CDR3 is 15 residues. CDR3 sequence: CASSAGPNSNQPQHF. CDR3 nucleotide sequence: TGTGCCAGCAGCGCCGGGCCAAATAGCAATCAGCCCCAGCATTTT.

CDR3 in DNA: TGCGCCAGCAGCCAAGATCAGGGGTTTTTGAACACCGGGGAGCTGTTTTTT. Encoded protein: CASSQDQGFLNTGELFF. This chain connects TRBV4-3 to TRBJ2-2; TRBD1 is a possible D gene (6 bases). The V gene lost 0 bases and the J gene lost 1 base, with 12 bases spanning the gap. CDR1 is LGHNA, CDR2 YSLEER, per germline. There are 17 residues in the CDR3.

The chain has TRBV7-9 and TRBJ2-6, with D possibly matching TRBD2 (5 bases). In germline, CDR1 is SEHNR, CDR2 FQNEAQ (reference sequence). The CDR3 contains 18 residues. V dropped 6 bases and J dropped 2 bases, with 20 bases sitting between them. The CDR3 protein is CASSPGSRVSAGANVLTF. For the CDR3, the DNA is TGTGCCAGCAGTCCGGGGTCCCGGGTCTCGGCTGGGGCCAACGTCCTGACTTTC.

This chain links TRBV5-6 with TRBJ2-1; D unclear. CDR1 is SGHDT, CDR2 YYEEEE, per germline. Trimming removed 2 bases from V and 4 bases from J, with 1 base in between. The CDR3 has 11 amino acids. The CDR3 sequence: CASSLYNEQFF. The CDR3 DNA is TGTGCCAGCAGCTTATACAATGAGCAGTTCTTC.

V is TRBV6-5 and J is TRBJ2-7; D gene unclear. The CDR3 consists of 13 residues. Germline V gene lookup returns CDR1 MNHEY and CDR2 SVGAGI. V was cut by 2 bases and J by 3 bases, with 8 bases left in between. Here the CDR3 reads CASSYNTYYEQYF. CDR3 DNA sequence: TGTGCCAGCAGTTACAACACCTACTACGAGCAGTACTTC.

V usage is TRBV6-1 and J usage is TRBJ2-1, with D perhaps matching TRBD1 or TRBD2 (5 bases each). Germline lookup yields CDR1 MNHNS and CDR2 SASEGT. Trimming shortened V by 7 bases and J by 7 bases, and 11 bases separated the two germline ends. The CDR3 covers 12 residues. In DNA form, the CDR3 reads TGTGCCAGCACCGGGACCGAAAATGAGCAGTTCTTC. Its protein is CASTGTENEQFF.

The V call is TRBV6-5, the J call TRBJ2-7, with 8 bases aligning to TRBD1. V was pared by 0 bases and J by 4 bases, with 5 bases of the junction left unmatched. The CDR3 consists of 15 residues. CDR1 MNHEY and CDR2 SVGAGI come from the germline V gene. In DNA form, the CDR3 reads TGTGCCAGCAGTTACTCCCAGGGGGCTGGGTACGAGCAGTACTTC. Translating gives CASSYSQGAGYEQYF.

This chain links TRBV6-5 with TRBJ2-5; perhaps TRBD2 as D (6 bases). V dropped 2 bases and J dropped 3 bases, with 13 bases sitting between them. Per germline, CDR1 MNHEY and CDR2 SVGAGI. The CDR3 sequence is 15 residues long. This chain's CDR3 is CASSYRRGREETQYF. For the CDR3, the DNA is TGTGCCAGCAGTTACCGGAGGGGTAGGGAAGAGACCCAGTACTTC.

This clone was found once. This chain links TRBV6-5 with TRBJ1-1; perhaps TRBD1 as D (5 bases). Germline V CDR1 and CDR2: MNHEY, SVGAGI. Trimming cost V 7 bases and J 5 bases, with 17 bases left between them. CDR3 length equals 14 residues. The CDR3 loop is CASIPNWGFTEAFF. The DNA for the CDR3 is TGTGCCAGCATCCCCAACTGGGGGTTTACTGAAGCTTTCTTT.

This sequence joins TRBV7-2 and TRBJ2-5; D gene ambiguous. Trimming removed 1 base from V and 5 bases from J, with 5 bases in between. The CDR3 extends over 12 amino acids. Germline assignment: CDR1 SGHTA and CDR2 FQGNSA. The CDR3 DNA follows: TGTGCCAGCAGCTTAGTTGGTGAGACCCAGTACTTC. Protein product: CASSLVGETQYF.

This clone was observed once. This chain connects TRBV18 to TRBJ2-5; weak D call: TRBD1 (6 bases). The J call is doubtful: the DNA matches TRBJ2-7 better. The CDR3 has 14 amino acids. CDR1 and CDR2 (germline): KGHSH, LQKENI. The DNA for the CDR3 is TGTGCCAGCTCACCTGAGCGACAGGTCTACGAGCAGTACTTC. As protein: CASSPERQVYEQYF.

V usage is TRBV19 and J usage is TRBJ2-5; possibly TRBD1 for D (5 bases). V was cut by 5 bases and J by 4 bases, with 17 bases left in between. Per germline, CDR1 LNHDA and CDR2 SQIVND (reference sequence). The CDR3 is 15 amino acids. Here the CDR3 reads CASSPDSTPRETQYF. DNA of the CDR3: TGTGCCAGTAGTCCCGACAGTACTCCCCGAGAGACCCAGTACTTC. Combining the CDR3 with reference TRBV19 and TRBJ2-5 gives the whole variable domain DGGITQSPKYLFRKEGQNVTLSCEQNLNHDAMYWYRQDPGQGLRLIYYSQIVNDFQKGDIAEGYSVSREKKESFPLTVTSAQKNPTAFYLCASSPDSTPRETQYFGPGTRLLVL.

V is TRBV27 and J is TRBJ2-7; TRBD1 agrees at 8 bases. The CDR3 length is 14 residues. V shed 5 bases and J 5 bases; nucleotides not matched to a gene: 8. Germline CDR1 MNHEY, CDR2 SMNVEV (reference sequence). CDR3 in amino acids: CASSANRGAHEQYF. The CDR3 DNA sequence: TGTGCCAGCAGTGCGAACAGGGGGGCCCACGAGCAGTACTTC.

This clone has a handful of counts. The chain has TRBV5-4 and TRBJ2-2; the match to TRBD2 covers 14 bases. Germline V gene sequence: CDR1 SGHNT, CDR2 YYREEE (reference sequence). The CDR3 totals 16 residues. With 4 bases clipped from V and 8 bases from J, the junction kept 7 bases outside the gene matches. CDR3 sequence reads: CASSAGLAGARGELFF. Written as DNA, the CDR3 is TGTGCCAGCAGCGCGGGACTAGCGGGGGCACGAGGGGAGCTGTTTTTT. The whole variable domain, remainder taken from reference TRBV5-4 and TRBJ2-2, is ETGVTQSPTHLIKTRGQQVTLRCSSQSGHNTVSWYQQALGQGPQFIFQYYREEENGRGNFPPRFSGLQFPNYSSELNVNALELDDSALYLCASSAGLAGARGELFFGEGSRLTVL.

CDR3: CASRNRAGANVLTF. The CDR3 nucleotides are TGTGCCAGTAGAAACAGGGCTGGGGCCAACGTCCTGACTTTC. The rearrangement links TRBV19 to TRBJ2-6, with D possibly being TRBD1 (6 bases). V was cut by 6 bases and J by 2 bases, with 8 bases left in between. CDR1 and CDR2 (germline): LNHDA, SQIVND (reference sequence). The CDR3 runs to 14 residues.

The rearrangement joins TRBV7-2 to TRBJ2-1, with 13 bases matching TRBD2. The CDR3 is 17 residues long. Germline assignment: CDR1 SGHTA and CDR2 FQGNSA. With V trimmed by 0 bases and J by 5 bases, 4 bases remained unmatched. This CDR3 is CASSLATSGGADNEQFF. Written as DNA, the CDR3 is TGTGCCAGCAGCTTAGCTACTAGCGGGGGGGCCGACAATGAGCAGTTCTTC.

The genes are TRBV5-1 and TRBJ2-7; 9 nucleotides line up with TRBD1. Germline values: CDR1 SGHRS, CDR2 YFSETQ. With V trimmed by 5 bases and J by 6 bases, 9 bases remained unmatched. This CDR3 has 14 amino acids. In DNA form, the CDR3 reads TGCGCCAGCAGTATCGGGACAGGGTCCGTCGAGCAGTACTTC. Its translation is CASSIGTGSVEQYF.

The J gene is TRBJ1-4, the V gene TRBV29-1; the D gene is possibly TRBD1 (5 bases). The V end was cut by 1 base, the J end by 8 bases, with 14 bases between. Germline loops: CDR1 SQVTM, CDR2 ANQGSEA. This CDR3 has 14 residues. CDR3 coding DNA: TGCAGCGTTGAAGGTGGGCAGGGACGCGAAAAACTGTTTTTT. It translates to CSVEGGQGREKLFF. The full variable domain, its missing parts supplied by reference TRBV29-1 and TRBJ1-4, is SAVISQKPSRDICQRGTSLTIQCQVDSQVTMMFWYRQQPGQSLTLIATANQGSEATYESGFVIDKFPISRPNLTFSTLTVSNMSPEDSSIYLCSVEGGQGREKLFFGSGTQLSVL.

The chain is built from TRBV18 and TRBJ1-5; D gene unclear. Germline CDR1 and CDR2: KGHSH and LQKENI. V was shortened by 5 bases and J by 1 base, with 6 bases between the two germline ends. This CDR3 has 13 residues. As DNA, the CDR3 is TGTGCCAGCTCATCTAACAGCAATCAGCCCCAGCATTTT. Encoded protein: CASSSNSNQPQHF.

This chain uses TRBV9 with TRBJ2-3; D call uncertain. Germline assignment: CDR1 SGDLS and CDR2 YYNGEE. V was clipped by 0 bases and J by 0 bases, with 5 bases between them. The CDR3 has 14 residues. DNA for the CDR3: TGTGCCAGCAGCGTAGTTGGGAGCACAGATACGCAGTATTTT. It codes for CASSVVGSTDTQYF.

The gene calls are TRBV5-4 and TRBJ2-7; 14 nucleotides match TRBD2. The CDR3 totals 18 residues. J gave up 2 bases and V 5 bases, and 12 bases lay outside the gene matches. Per the germline V gene, CDR1 is SGHNT and CDR2 is YYREEE (reference sequence). CDR3 coding DNA: TGTGCCAGCAGTGGGTCACCCGGGACTAGCGGGGGAACCTACGAGCAGTACTTC. Amino acids: CASSGSPGTSGGTYEQYF.

This clone was seen a handful of times. The chain links TRBV28 to TRBJ2-7; TRBD1 might be the D (6 bases). Trimming shortened V by 8 bases and J by 3 bases, and 8 bases separated the two germline ends. CDR3 size: 11 residues. Germline-derived CDR1 and CDR2 are MDHEN and SYDVKM. The CDR3 DNA is TGTGCCAGCGAACAGGGCTACGAGCAGTACTTC. It encodes CASEQGYEQYF.